Listed below are T cell receptor beta chains from one sample, sequenced in a study of blood T cell repertoires in COVID-19. Using immunoSEQ multiplex PCR, the repertoire was profiled, and TCRdb retains in-frame clones only, with some absent. The sample comprises about 98,000 clones, roughly 85% of which are singletons, and 2% rests with the top ten. The specimen was peripheral blood. Source of these receptors: a man over 45 with active COVID-19. CDR3s include the opening cysteine and the closing phenylalanine or tryptophan. D genes are given only for firm matches. Some rows have no size entry. The others give once, few or many, or a class for an expanded clone.

size: once; D: TRBD1; V: TRBV28; J: TRBJ2-1; CDR3: CASSRTTGVGYNEQFF; DNA: TGTGCCAGCAGTCGAACGACAGGGGTTGGCTACAATGAGCAGTTCTTC
size: .; D: .; V: TRBV14; J: TRBJ1-1; CDR3: CASSQDQVGRTEAFF; DNA: TGTGCCAGCAGCCAAGATCAAGTAGGCAGGACTGAAGCTTTCTTT
size: .; D: TRBD1; V: TRBV6-4; J: TRBJ2-1; CDR3: CASSRPGQGVNEQFF; DNA: TGTGCCAGCAGCAGACCGGGACAGGGGGTCAATGAGCAGTTCTTC
size: .; D: .; V: TRBV15; J: TRBJ1-1; CDR3: CATSREGPGFTEAFF; DNA: TGTGCCACCAGCAGAGAAGGCCCAGGGTTCACTGAAGCTTTCTTT
size: .; D: TRBD2; V: TRBV7-8; J: TRBJ2-3; CDR3: CASSLMRLAGGQDTQYF; DNA: TGTGCCAGCAGCCTTATGAGACTAGCGGGGGGGCAGGATACGCAGTATTTT
size: .; D: .; V: TRBV29-1; J: TRBJ2-5; CDR3: CSVLTVTETQYF; DNA: TGCAGCGTCCTGACAGTGACAGAGACCCAGTACTTC
size: few; D: TRBD2; V: TRBV5-1; J: TRBJ2-7; CDR3: CASSLETWWGGKGEQYF; DNA: TGCGCCAGCAGCTTGGAGACTTGGTGGGGGGGAAAAGGTGAGCAGTACTTC
size: .; D: .; V: TRBV3-1/TRBV3-2; J: TRBJ2-2; CDR3: CASSPKGQLGPNTGELFF; DNA: TGTGCCAGCAGCCCCAAAGGACAGTTGGGGCCGAACACCGGGGAGCTGTTTTTT
size: .; D: .; V: TRBV19; J: TRBJ2-3; CDR3: CASSIDPPSTGSRWGCTDTQYF; DNA: TGTGCCAGTAGTATAGACCCACCCTCGACAGGATCTAGATGGGGTTGCACAGATACGCAGTATTTT
size: .; D: TRBD1; V: TRBV3-1/TRBV3-2; J: TRBJ2-7; CDR3: CASSLGTGESYEQYF; DNA: TGTGCCAGCAGCCTGGGGACAGGGGAAAGCTACGAGCAGTACTTC
size: .; D: .; V: TRBV9; J: TRBJ2-2; CDR3: CASSGPANTGELFF; DNA: TGTGCCAGCAGTGGGCCGGCGAACACCGGGGAGCTGTTTTTT
size: .; D: TRBD1; V: TRBV4-1; J: TRBJ1-1; CDR3: CASSLGQGRGNTEAFF; DNA: TGCGCCAGCAGTCTGGGACAGGGGAGAGGGAACACTGAAGCTTTCTTT
size: .; D: TRBD2; V: TRBV23-1; J: TRBJ2-7; CDR3: CASSPHSGERFYEQYF; DNA: TGCGCCAGCAGTCCCCATAGCGGGGAGAGGTTTTACGAGCAGTACTTC
size: .; D: .; V: TRBV3-1/TRBV3-2; J: TRBJ1-1; CDR3: CASRPRVGVDTEAFF; DNA: TGTGCCAGCAGGCCGCGGGTGGGCGTGGACACTGAAGCTTTCTTT
size: .; D: .; V: TRBV27; J: TRBJ2-7; CDR3: CASSQLETGEQYF; DNA: TGTGCCAGCAGCCAACTAGAGACGGGGGAGCAGTACTTC
size: .; D: TRBD1; V: TRBV6-5; J: TRBJ1-5; CDR3: CASSPRTGTNQPQHF; DNA: TGTGCCAGCAGTCCTAGGACAGGAACTAATCAGCCCCAGCATTTT